Below are 21 T cell receptor beta chains sequenced from a single sample in a study of blood T cells in healthy people across ages. A sample-barcoded 5' primer and a J-beta primer mix were used in a second PCR of roughly 7 to 11 cycles. In TCRdb, the 5' RACE reads were re-called with MiXCR into one record per CDR3 protein. The repertoire holds about 780,000 distinct CDR3 sequences, 55% to 65% seen once, with about 27% in the top ten. The material sequenced was blood. These receptors were obtained from a young man in good health.

Note on this clonotype: A much larger clone sits a single nucleotide away, making a read error possible. The rearrangement links TRBV7-3 to TRBJ2-5, with TRBD2 identical over 11 bases. The CDR3 spans 18 residues. CDR1 SGHTA and CDR2 FQGTGA come from the germline V gene. Losses at the gene ends were 5 bases for V and 11 bases for J; bases not matched to a gene: 22. This chain's CDR3 is CASSPLSSPSGGSGEQYF. The CDR3 DNA is TGTGCCAGCAGCCCCCTGTCGTCTCCTAGCGGGGGGAGTGGTGAGCAGTACTTC.

This chain connects TRBV27 to TRBJ2-5; 11 bases match TRBD2. The assigned J gene may be wrong: the sequence end matches TRBJ2-7 better. The CDR3 consists of 15 residues. The V gene's germline CDR1 is MNHEY and CDR2 SMNVEV (reference sequence). CDR3 nucleotides: TGTGCCAGCAGCGGGATAGCGGGGGGGCTCTACGAGCAGTACTTC. It encodes CASSGIAGGLYEQYF.

The chain employs TRBV12-3 or TRBV12-4 and TRBJ2-3; 8 nucleotides align to TRBD2. This CDR3 spans 15 amino acids. Trimming removed 5 bases from V and 5 bases from J; junction bases left unmatched: 9. CDR3 protein: CASSPRRGVEDTQYF. For the CDR3, the DNA is TGTGCCAGCAGTCCTCGGCGGGGGGTGGAAGATACGCAGTATTTT.

J is TRBJ2-7 and V is TRBV29-1, with D maybe TRBD1 (5 bases). Germline CDR1 is SQVTM and CDR2 is ANQGSEA. Trimming took 3 bases from V and 0 from J, leaving 9 bases between them. The CDR3 has 13 residues. DNA for the CDR3: TGCAGCGTTGATACCAGGGACTCCTACGAGCAGTACTTC. Residues: CSVDTRDSYEQYF.

V and J are TRBV4-1 and TRBJ2-7; no clear D. CDR3 length equals 16 residues. Germline V gene lookup returns CDR1 MGHRA and CDR2 YSYEKL. Trimming took 2 bases from V and 0 from J, leaving 14 bases between them. Here the CDR3 reads CASSQPGRSLSYEQYF. CDR3 DNA: TGCGCCAGCAGCCAACCCGGCAGGTCCCTCTCCTACGAGCAGTACTTC.

The count of this clonotype is one. The chain combines TRBV2 with TRBJ1-6, with D possibly matching TRBD1 (5 bases). Germline lookup yields CDR1 SNHLY and CDR2 FYNNEI. With 5 bases removed from V and 8 bases from J, the gap between germline ends came to 16 bases. CDR3 length equals 15 residues. CDR3: CASSWDRGRHSPLHF. In nucleotides, the CDR3 is TGTGCCAGCAGTTGGGACCGAGGACGTCATTCACCCCTCCACTTT.

This clonotype was counted many times. The chain employs TRBV7-2 and TRBJ2-7; the match to TRBD1 covers 7 bases. The germline V gene encodes CDR1 SGHTA and CDR2 FQGNSA. Germline trimming cut 0 bases from V and 2 bases from J; bases unmatched to any gene: 4. The CDR3 consists of 15 residues. The CDR3 sequence: CASSLAQGVAYEQYF. CDR3 sequence (DNA): TGTGCCAGCAGCTTAGCCCAGGGGGTAGCCTACGAGCAGTACTTC.

CDR3 DNA: TGTGCCAGCAGCACCCTCGGGGACGGAAAGTACGAGCAGTACTTC. As protein: CASSTLGDGKYEQYF. The chain joins TRBV6-5 to TRBJ2-7, with D perhaps being TRBD1 or TRBD2 (5 bases each). Germline values: CDR1 MNHEY, CDR2 SVGAGI. The CDR3 sequence is 15 residues long. V lost 6 bases and J lost 4, with 19 bases in between.

This clonotype was observed a few times. The J gene is TRBJ2-1, the V gene TRBV20-1; 11 bases align to TRBD2. There are 14 residues in the CDR3. The V gene end was trimmed by 8 bases and the J gene end by 7 bases; junction bases not matched to a gene: 10. Germline V lookup: CDR1 DFQATT, CDR2 SNEGSKA (reference sequence). The CDR3: CSSGTRLAGNEQFF. The CDR3, as DNA: TGCAGTTCCGGGACCCGACTAGCGGGGAATGAGCAGTTCTTC.

This clonotype has a handful of counts. The chain has TRBV29-1 and TRBJ2-7; possibly TRBD1 or TRBD2 for D (5 bases each). The V gene lost 0 bases and the J gene lost 5 bases, with 17 bases spanning the gap. There are 15 residues in the CDR3. Germline V gene data show CDR1 as SQVTM and CDR2 as ANQGSEA. The CDR3 DNA is TGCAGCGTTGAAGAAGTGGGGGTTGGATCCAACGAGCAGTACTTC. Protein: CSVEEVGVGSNEQYF.

This clonotype turned up a few times. V gene TRBV6-5 combines with J gene TRBJ2-1, with 8 positions matching TRBD2. The CDR3 has 16 residues. The V and J ends lost 5 bases and 10 bases, in that order; junction bases with no gene match: 16. Germline-derived CDR1 and CDR2 are MNHEY and SVGAGI. The CDR3 DNA is TGTGCCAGCAGTCACCGGGGGAGCGGGGGCCTCAGGGAGCAGTTCTTC. Translating it yields CASSHRGSGGLREQFF.

The gene calls are TRBV18 and TRBJ2-4; D unclear. The J call could be wrong; TRBJ2-7 is a better fit for the DNA end. The CDR3 has 13 amino acids. The germline V gene encodes CDR1 KGHSH and CDR2 LQKENI. The CDR3 loop is CASSLSRTYEQYF. The DNA of the CDR3 is TGTGCCAGCTCACTTTCCAGAACCTACGAGCAGTACTTC.

The rearrangement uses TRBV20-1 and TRBJ2-3; D call uncertain. V was shortened by 1 base and J by 3 bases, with 11 bases between the two germline ends. The germline gives CDR1 DFQATT, CDR2 SNEGSKA (reference sequence). The CDR3 has 14 residues. CDR3 sequence reads: CSARAWVGTDTQYF. For the CDR3, the DNA is TGCAGTGCTAGAGCTTGGGTGGGGACAGATACGCAGTATTTT.

The rearrangement joins TRBV11-1 to TRBJ2-5; no firm D call. The CDR3 covers 21 residues. Germline CDR1 reads SGHAT; CDR2 reads FQDESV (reference sequence). With 5 bases removed from V and 0 bases from J, the gap between germline ends came to 31 bases. The CDR3 DNA follows: TGTGCCAGCAGCGCGCAAGAGGACCAGGCACGAGTTGTGAATTACCAAGAGACCCAGTACTTC. Protein product: CASSAQEDQARVVNYQETQYF.

This clonotype came up many times. The rearrangement uses TRBV7-8 and TRBJ2-1; a possible D gene is TRBD1 (6 bases). The germline gives CDR1 SGHVS, CDR2 FQNEAQ. The CDR3 has 13 amino acids. Trimming pared 6 bases from V and 3 bases from J, leaving 9 bases between. The CDR3 loop reads CASSPDSYNEQFF. The CDR3 DNA sequence: TGTGCCAGCAGTCCGGACAGCTACAATGAGCAGTTCTTC.

The rearrangement uses TRBV20-1 and TRBJ1-1, with D perhaps matching TRBD1 (5 bases). The germline gives CDR1 DFQATT, CDR2 SNEGSKA (reference sequence). Deletions cut 5 bases from V and 4 bases from J, with 17 bases between. This CDR3 has 14 residues. The DNA for the CDR3 is TGCAGTGCTTTACCGGGTCTCGGGGGCACTGAAGCTTTCTTT. This encodes CSALPGLGGTEAFF.

The J gene is TRBJ2-7, the V gene TRBV6-1; D may be TRBD1 (5 bases). Germline assignment: CDR1 MNHNS and CDR2 SASEGT. The CDR3 covers 13 residues. V dropped 3 bases and J dropped 6 bases, with 12 bases sitting between them. In DNA, the CDR3 is TGTGCCAGCAGTGAGGCAGGGAAAGGCGAGCAGTACTTC. This gives the protein CASSEAGKGEQYF.

This clonotype was seen a handful of times. The V call is TRBV11-2, the J call TRBJ2-5; weak D call: TRBD1 (6 bases). V lost 5 bases and J lost 4, with 11 bases in between. This CDR3 has 13 residues. Germline V gives CDR1 SGHAT, CDR2 FQNNGV. Here the CDR3 reads CASSPGQIETQYF. The CDR3 DNA is TGTGCCAGCAGCCCGGGACAAATAGAGACCCAGTACTTC.

J is TRBJ2-2 and V is TRBV9; D might be TRBD1 (5 bases). This CDR3 contains 16 residues. V gave up 5 bases and J gave up 7 bases, with 21 bases separating them. Germline V CDR1 and CDR2: SGDLS, YYNGEE. In DNA, the CDR3 is TGTGCCAGCAGTGGCCCTTCCTCAGGGTCCTTCGGGGAGCTGTTTTTT. Residues: CASSGPSSGSFGELFF. Using reference TRBV9 and TRBJ2-2 for the parts outside the CDR3, the full variable domain is DSGVTQTPKHLITATGQRVTLRCSPRSGDLSVYWYQQSLDQGLQFLIQYYNGEERAKGNILERFSAQQFPDLHSELNLSSLELGDSALYFCASSGPSSGSFGELFFGEGSRLTVL.

The J gene is TRBJ2-7, the V gene TRBV14, with D tentatively TRBD1 or TRBD2 (5 bases each). Germline V gives CDR1 SGHDN, CDR2 FVKESK. V lost 2 bases to trimming and J lost 4 bases, with 12 bases between them. This CDR3 comprises 14 residues. The CDR3 nucleotides read TGTGCCAGCAGCCAACCGGGGCTTGGATACGAGCAGTACTTC. Protein product: CASSQPGLGYEQYF.

The genes are TRBV6-2 or TRBV6-3 and TRBJ2-3; D tentatively fits TRBD1 or TRBD2 (5 bases each). CDR1 MNHEY and CDR2 SVGEGT come from the germline V gene. V lost 5 bases and J lost 2, with 17 bases in between. The CDR3 sequence is 16 residues long. Written as DNA, the CDR3 is TGTGCCAGCAGTCTACCCACAGAGGGACCCACAGATACGCAGTATTTT. This gives the protein CASSLPTEGPTDTQYF.